What follows are 6 T cell receptor beta chains derived from one specimen sequenced in a study of OX40 agonist ivuxolimab in advanced cancers. Measured with immunoSEQ multiplex PCR; TCRdb has only the in-frame clones, and not every one. The top ten clones hold approximately 0.99% of a sample with some 130,000 clones, approximately 90% of them seen once. The sequenced sample was CD4+ or CD8+ T cells sorted from blood, obtained in a trial of the OX40 agonist ivuxolimab. The receptors originated from an adult with an advanced solid tumor such as melanoma, head and neck, liver or kidney cancer.

V usage is TRBV9 and J usage is TRBJ2-7, with TRBD1 as a possible D gene (6 bases). The germline V and J ends were trimmed by 0 bases and 2 bases, with 9 bases remaining between them. This CDR3 region has 14 residues. Germline V lookup: CDR1 SGDLS, CDR2 YYNGEE. The DNA for the CDR3 is TGTGCCAGCAGCGTAGCCGAGGGGGCCTACGAGCAGTACTTC. This gives the protein CASSVAEGAYEQYF.

CDR3 amino acids: CASSWATNEKLFF. CDR3 DNA: TGTGCCAGCAGTTGGGCAACTAATGAAAAACTGTTTTTT. This chain connects TRBV28 to TRBJ1-4, with D unclear. The V end was cut by 4 bases, the J end by 0 bases, with 3 bases between. Germline lookup yields CDR1 MDHEN and CDR2 SYDVKM. CDR3 length: 13 amino acids.

The chain employs TRBV14 and TRBJ1-3; 8 bases fit TRBD1. With 5 bases clipped from V and 0 bases from J, the junction kept 3 bases outside the gene matches. The CDR3 length is 15 residues. Germline V CDR1 and CDR2: SGHDN, FVKESK. The CDR3 spells CASSNGQGSGNTIYF. In DNA form, the CDR3 reads TGTGCCAGCAGCAACGGACAGGGCTCTGGAAACACCATATATTTT. The full variable domain, with the rest looked up from reference TRBV14 and TRBJ1-3, is EAGVTQFPSHSVIEKGQTVTLRCDPISGHDNLYWYRRVMGKEIKFLLHFVKESKQDESGMPNNRFLAERTGGTYSTLKVQPAELEDSGVYFCASSNGQGSGNTIYFGEGSWLTVV.

CDR3 in amino acids: CASSFVQGGQPQHF. The CDR3 DNA follows: TGTGCCAGCAGTTTCGTACAGGGAGGTCAGCCCCAGCATTTT. The chain has TRBV27 and TRBJ1-5; D might be TRBD1 (6 bases). This CDR3 has 14 amino acids. V was shortened by 3 bases and J by 6 bases, with 12 bases between the two germline ends. The germline CDR1 and CDR2 sequences are MNHEY and SMNVEV (reference sequence).

The V call is TRBV19, the J call TRBJ2-5, with D possibly called TRBD1 or TRBD2 (5 bases each). CDR3 size: 17 residues. Germline-derived CDR1 and CDR2 are LNHDA and SQIVND (reference sequence). Trimming stripped 3 bases from V and 2 bases from J, with 19 bases between. Here the CDR3 reads CASSIFGGSDKQETQYF. The CDR3 region has the DNA TGTGCCAGTAGTATTTTTGGGGGTAGCGACAAGCAAGAGACCCAGTACTTC.

This chain joins TRBV2 and TRBJ1-1; D is perhaps TRBD1 (5 bases). Germline V lookup: CDR1 SNHLY, CDR2 FYNNEI. CDR3 size: 14 residues. V lost 7 bases and J lost 0, with 12 bases in between. This chain's CDR3 is CASTKQVMNTEAFF. CDR3 nucleotides: TGTGCCAGCACTAAACAGGTGATGAACACTGAAGCTTTCTTT.